This record concerns one T cell receptor (beta chain) sequence. The CDR3 loop spans 14 amino acids. CDR1 and CDR2 from the germline V gene are MNHEY and SVGAGI. V lost 3 bases and J 0 bases, leaving 8 bases between the germline ends. The sample comes from a study of cytomegalovirus exposure and HLA in healthy donors. PCR employed 60 Vbeta and 13 Jbeta primers. TCRdb's table, derived via immunoSEQ multiplex PCR, lists solely in-frame clones and lacks some. Among 140,000 or so clones listed, around 72% were seen once. Source material: PBMCs. The clonotype originates from a man aged 40-55 years in good health and CMV-seronegative. The chain carries TRBV6-5 and TRBJ1-2; D not certain. CDR3 sequence (DNA): TGTGCCAGCAGTTATAAGAGAGCTAACTATGGCTACACCTTC. Its protein product is CASSYKRANYGYTF.